The TCR beta chain described here comes from a study of blood T cell repertoires in COVID-19. Across the study: Italy, Spain and the United States were the sources of the convalescent and acute COVID-19 samples.

The CDR3 loop spans 15 amino acids. Germline V CDR1 and CDR2: SEHNR, FQNEAQ (reference sequence). V was pared by 0 bases and J by 9 bases, with 5 bases of the junction left unmatched. Original methodology: Amplification of reference gene primers provided the estimated nucleated cell counts. TCRdb's table, derived via immunoSEQ multiplex PCR, lists solely in-frame clones and lacks some. The V and J calls and clone size are taken from that table; D and trimming were inferred from the DNA. The data show approximately 150,000 clones, approximately 86% seen once. The source is a woman in her forties who had been exposed to COVID-19. Sequenced: PBMCs or T cells enriched from blood (not recorded which). This sequence joins TRBV7-9 and TRBJ2-1; the match to TRBD2 covers 10 bases. CDR3 nucleotide sequence: TGTGCCAGCAGCTTAGCGTTAAGCGGGAGGGGTGAGCAGTTCTTC. Its protein is CASSLALSGRGEQFF.